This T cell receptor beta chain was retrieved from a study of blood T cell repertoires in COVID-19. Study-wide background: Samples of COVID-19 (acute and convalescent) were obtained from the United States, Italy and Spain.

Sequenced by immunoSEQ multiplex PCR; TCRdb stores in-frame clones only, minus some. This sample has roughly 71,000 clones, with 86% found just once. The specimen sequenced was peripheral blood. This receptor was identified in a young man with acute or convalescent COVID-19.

The CDR3 reads CASSPGLAGLGTDTQYF. CDR3 nucleotides: TGCGCCAGTTCCCCGGGACTAGCGGGACTGGGCACAGATACGCAGTATTTT. J is TRBJ2-3 and V is TRBV5-1, with 13 nucleotides matching TRBD2. Germline V CDR1 and CDR2: SGHRS, YFSETQ. V shed 8 bases and J 1 base; nucleotides not matched to a gene: 10. The CDR3 consists of 17 residues.